Listed below are T cell receptor beta chains from one sample, sequenced in a study of cytomegalovirus exposure and HLA in healthy donors. The protocol was immunoSEQ multiplex PCR, while the TCRdb copy is restricted to in-frame clones and leaves out a portion. The sample holds approximately 170,000 clones; 85% are singletons and the top ten take 1%. The sample comprised PBMCs. The receptors originated from a boy between 2 and 15 years old in good health and CMV-seronegative. CDR3s include the opening cysteine and the closing phenylalanine or tryptophan. Fields, in order: CDR3 DNA, CDR3 protein, J gene, D gene, clone size, V gene, CDR3 length. A D gene is named only where the DNA matches it firmly. The size field is filled for only some rows; it gives once, few, many or a size class.

CDR3nt: TGCGCCAGCAGCGGTGGAGGGGCCGGGGATGAGCAGTTCTTC
CDR3aa: CASSGGGAGDEQFF
j_gene: TRBJ2-1
d_gene: NA
abundance: few
v_gene: TRBV5-1
len: 14

CDR3nt: TGTGCCAGCAGTTTAATACAGCCACCCCAGCATTTT
CDR3aa: CASSLIQPPQHF
j_gene: TRBJ1-5
d_gene: NA
abundance: NA
v_gene: TRBV28
len: 12

CDR3nt: TGTGCCAGTAGTATAGTCCGAGCTGAGACATTTGGCTACACCTTC
CDR3aa: CASSIVRAETFGYTF
j_gene: TRBJ1-2
d_gene: NA
abundance: NA
v_gene: TRBV19
len: 15

CDR3nt: TGTGCCAGTAGTACAGACACTGAAGCTTTCTTT
CDR3aa: CASSTDTEAFF
j_gene: TRBJ1-1
d_gene: NA
abundance: NA
v_gene: TRBV19
len: 11

CDR3nt: TGTGCCAGTCGAATGCCGGGGACCGGGGAGCTGTTTTTT
CDR3aa: CASRMPGTGELFF
j_gene: TRBJ2-2
d_gene: NA
abundance: NA
v_gene: TRBV6-5
len: 13

CDR3nt: TGTGCCAGCAGTGAAGCTTTCTTCGACAGGGCCCCTAACTATGGCTACACCTTC
CDR3aa: CASSEAFFDRAPNYGYTF
j_gene: TRBJ1-2
d_gene: TRBD1
abundance: NA
v_gene: TRBV6-1
len: 18

CDR3nt: TGTGCCAGCAGCTTCAAGCGGGGGGGGAACACCGGGGAGCTGTTTTTT
CDR3aa: CASSFKRGGNTGELFF
j_gene: TRBJ2-2
d_gene: TRBD2
abundance: NA
v_gene: TRBV7-2
len: 16

CDR3nt: TGTGCCAGCAACTCGGGGTGGAACTATGGCTACACCTTC
CDR3aa: CASNSGWNYGYTF
j_gene: TRBJ1-2
d_gene: NA
abundance: NA
v_gene: TRBV6-1
len: 13

CDR3nt: TGTGCCAGCACGGGGGGGTACTACGAGCAGTACTTC
CDR3aa: CASTGGYYEQYF
j_gene: TRBJ2-7
d_gene: TRBD2
abundance: NA
v_gene: TRBV6-1
len: 12

CDR3nt: TGTGCCAGCAGTTTAGTGAGGTACAATCAGCCCCAGCATTTT
CDR3aa: CASSLVRYNQPQHF
j_gene: TRBJ1-5
d_gene: NA
abundance: NA
v_gene: TRBV27
len: 14

CDR3nt: TGCAGTGCTGGACAGGGCCACGAGCAGTACTTC
CDR3aa: CSAGQGHEQYF
j_gene: TRBJ2-7
d_gene: TRBD1
abundance: NA
v_gene: TRBV20-1
len: 11

CDR3nt: TGTGCCAGCAGCCGCACTAGCGGGGGGGCCGGCTATGAGCAGTTCTTC
CDR3aa: CASSRTSGGAGYEQFF
j_gene: TRBJ2-1
d_gene: TRBD2
abundance: few
v_gene: TRBV11-3
len: 16

CDR3nt: TGTGCCAGCAGCGCCAGGGAGAACACTGAAGCTTTCTTT
CDR3aa: CASSARENTEAFF
j_gene: TRBJ1-1
d_gene: NA
abundance: NA
v_gene: TRBV2
len: 13

CDR3nt: TGCGCCAGCAGTGGATTGAGAACCGGGACTAGCGGGAGGCCTTTCGAGCAGTACTTC
CDR3aa: CASSGLRTGTSGRPFEQYF
j_gene: TRBJ2-7
d_gene: TRBD2
abundance: NA
v_gene: TRBV10-1
len: 19

CDR3nt: TGTGCCAGCAGTTTTGGCGGCTCTGGAAACACCATATATTTT
CDR3aa: CASSFGGSGNTIYF
j_gene: TRBJ1-3
d_gene: NA
abundance: NA
v_gene: TRBV28
len: 14

CDR3nt: TGTGCCAGCCGAGGCGGGGAGCTGTTTTTT
CDR3aa: CASRGGELFF
j_gene: TRBJ2-2
d_gene: NA
abundance: NA
v_gene: TRBV2
len: 10

CDR3nt: TGTGCCACCTCAGATTCGGCAGGGAACGGGGGAGGAGAAAAACTGTTTTTT
CDR3aa: CATSDSAGNGGGEKLFF
j_gene: TRBJ1-4
d_gene: NA
abundance: few
v_gene: TRBV6-4
len: 17

CDR3nt: TGTGCCATCAGTGAGCCGGGAAGCTCCTACGAGCAGTACTTC
CDR3aa: CAISEPGSSYEQYF
j_gene: TRBJ2-7
d_gene: NA
abundance: NA
v_gene: TRBV10-3
len: 14

CDR3nt: TGTGCCAGTGGAGAGGGCAGGGGCACGGAGACCCAGTACTTC
CDR3aa: CASGEGRGTETQYF
j_gene: TRBJ2-5
d_gene: NA
abundance: once
v_gene: TRBV2
len: 14

CDR3nt: TGTGCCTGGAGTGTAGGCGGACAGGGGTACACTGAAGCTTTCTTT
CDR3aa: CAWSVGGQGYTEAFF
j_gene: TRBJ1-1
d_gene: TRBD1
abundance: NA
v_gene: TRBV30
len: 15

CDR3nt: TGTGCCAGCAGTACCACAGGGGGCGCATCCTATGGCTACACCTTC
CDR3aa: CASSTTGGASYGYTF
j_gene: TRBJ1-2
d_gene: TRBD1
abundance: once
v_gene: TRBV5-6
len: 15

CDR3nt: TGTGCCAGCAGCTTAGACACAACCGAAGCTTTCTTT
CDR3aa: CASSLDTTEAFF
j_gene: TRBJ1-1
d_gene: NA
abundance: NA
v_gene: TRBV11-2
len: 12